This TCR beta chain is from a study of blood T cell repertoires in COVID-19. V lost 5 bases to trimming and J lost 4 bases; unmatched junction nucleotides: 9. The germline V gene has CDR1 LNHDA and CDR2 SQIVND (reference sequence). This CDR3 is 15 amino acids long. Grouping used clinical history reported by participants in a survey and questionnaire. Repertoires were generated with immunoSEQ multiplex PCR, while TCRdb's copy carries only in-frame clones and drops some. The repertoire holds about 160,000 clones, 88% seen once, with 6.6% in the top ten. The specimen sequenced was PBMCs or T cells enriched from blood (not recorded which). The V and J genes are TRBV19 and TRBJ1-2; TRBD1 aligns across 8 bases. The TCR originated in a woman aged 50 to 60 who had recovered from COVID-19. The DNA of the CDR3 is TGTGCCAGTAGTGACCCAGGGGGCGCCGCCTATGGCTACACCTTC. This sequence encodes CASSDPGGAAYGYTF.